The T cell receptor (beta chain) described here comes from a study of T-cell memory formation after mild COVID-19. CDR1 is SGHRS and CDR2 is YFSETQ in the germline V gene. This CDR3 region has 13 residues. Trimming shortened V by 5 bases and J by 2 bases, and 7 bases separated the two germline ends. From 5'RACE with constant-segment primers came TCR alpha and TCR beta cDNA libraries that carried sample barcodes and UMIs. Each CDR3 protein gets one entry after TCRdb re-called the 5' RACE reads with MiXCR. The data hold some 350,000 distinct CDR3 sequences, with about 15% observed a single time. This clonotype was detected ten times or more.

Sequencing was done on a sample of PBMCs or a T cell subset sorted from them (not recorded which). The chain has TRBV5-1 and TRBJ2-2; D gene uncertain. The clonotype originates from a man between 18 and 35 years old who had mild COVID-19 (a few samples of this study predate the infection). Cell type and time point are not known. This chain's CDR3 is CASRPQNTGELFF. Here the CDR3 DNA reads TGCGCCAGCAGGCCACAAAACACCGGGGAGCTGTTTTTT. The full variable domain, in which reference TRBV5-1 and TRBJ2-2 provide the parts outside the CDR3, is KAGVTQTPRYLIKTRGQQVTLSCSPISGHRSVSWYQQTPGQGLQFLFEYFSETQRNKGNFPGRFSGRQFSNSRSEMNVSTLELGDSALYLCASRPQNTGELFFGEGSRLTVL.